The present entry profiles one T cell receptor (beta chain) with its context. What it binds is unknown. This specimen comes from a study of cytomegalovirus exposure and HLA in healthy donors. Germline V gene data show CDR1 as KGHSH and CDR2 as LQKENI. Trimming shortened V by 3 bases and J by 8 bases, and 14 bases separated the two germline ends. There are 14 residues in the CDR3. PCR used 60 Vbeta primers and 13 Jbeta primers. The data were produced by immunoSEQ multiplex PCR, yet TCRdb's version contains in-frame clones alone and is incomplete. The sample's table shows about 82,000 clones. Study-level points and caveats: Among CMV-associated TCR beta chains, most appeared HLA-restricted in a later analysis. In presence/absence analyses, roughly uniform sequencing depth across donors was assumed.

The sample was PBMCs. The chain joins TRBV18 to TRBJ2-1; a weak D match, TRBD2 (6 bases). The source is a woman aged 25 to 45 in good health and CMV-seronegative. Written as DNA, the CDR3 is TGTGCCAGCTCACCCGGACTACTCGGTGATGAGCAGTTCTTC. Translation gives CASSPGLLGDEQFF.